The source of this T cell receptor beta chain is a study of human T cells and chemical hapten exposure (dated by TCRdb to 2020 to 2023). Background for the entire study: For sensitization, 2% DPC in acetone was applied to a roughly 2 cm by roughly 2 cm area of upper inner arm skin. Blood samples were taken from patients before sensitization (week 0) and at 2, 6 and about 24 weeks after DPC sensitization. This study followed changes in the peripheral blood TCR repertoire in vivo during primary and secondary sensitization of alopecia patients to the hapten diphenylcyclopropenone (DPC). The mostly female patient cohort included alopecia areata with under or over 50% scalp involvement, alopecia totalis and alopecia universalis. Patch testing was done on the upper back using Finn chambers containing 0.01% DPC, and results were scored after 6 days according to International Contact Dermatitis Research Group standards. For TCR sequencing, blood came from about 28 alopecia patients at anywhere from one to four time points (pre-sensitization, 2, 6 and 24 weeks). Throughout the study period of 20 to 30 weeks, patients also received therapeutic DPC doses to the scalp every week. Libraries were combined into a pool for sequencing, and differences in TCR yield between samples came mainly from small differences in library volumes within the pool. General study outcomes and caveats: No change with DPC sensitization was found in the number of TCRs above 1 in 1000 frequency, and no evidence of global repertoire structure alterations was found. After repeated subsampling, the strength of the expansion versus patch-test correlation and the threshold at which it became significant changed. Because all patients had alopecia, a presumed autoimmune disease, the immune response of the patients might differ from that of healthy individuals. Significantly more large CDR3 similarity clusters were formed by expanded TCRs than by pre-sensitization or healthy control sets, consistent with antigen-driven responses. Patch test score was positively correlated with the number of PT1 expanded TCRs, with significance at thresholds 8, 16 and 32 but not at 4.

About this clonotype itself: Its recognized antigen is unknown. Base qualities are not at hand, and no much larger clone is one base apart.

The time point label, as the study defines it: patch test 3, about 24 weeks after DPC sensitization. Sample treatment or condition, as interpreted from the label and publication: therapeutic diphenylcyclopropenone sensitization with weekly scalp DPC. At each patch-test visit, blood was drawn before the patch test was applied. To be eligible, patients had to be aged 18 to 70, diagnosed with alopecia and judged suitable for DPC therapy, while pregnant patients were excluded. Total RNA was extracted from unfractionated whole blood collected in Tempus Blood RNA tubes. Preparation of the library involved RACE. The instrument was a NextSeq 500. Library preparation attached unique molecular identifiers to individual cDNA molecules for quantitative, reproducible TCR counting. From each blood RNA sample, both TCR alpha and TCR beta chains were sequenced. In the original analysis: A median of about 100,000 TCRs per sample was observed, with a range of 23,224 to 690,600. V, J and CDR3 annotation of the TCR reads was carried out using the Decombinator software suite. Every sample was subsampled to the same number of TCRs (28,000) for the PS versus PT1 abundance plots. TCRs were defined as expanded if absent before sensitization and observed at least eight times at the 2-week time point. TCRdb reanalyzed the raw reads on its own, using fastp at Q25 for trimming and MiXCR for clone calling, and kept in-frame beta chains. Entries are consolidated by CDR3 protein sequence, retaining the most common genes and DNA. The authors' filters were not applied to this entry. For this sample the table gives 99,000 or so distinct CDR3 sequences, of which approximately 36% were detected only once. Around 2.5% of the sample comes from the top ten.

The receptor was isolated from a man aged 35-49 years with alopecia areata. Some clones in this sample may be carry-over from other donors' samples. The material sequenced was whole blood, taken in connection with sensitization to the hapten diphenylcyclopropenone (DPC).

The CDR3: CSAREPGLAAIKNIQYF. The sequenced DNA: TGCAGTGCTAGAGAGCCCGGTCTAGCGGCTATCAAAAACATTCAGTACTTC. This chain joins TRBV20-1 to TRBJ2-4, with 7 bases matching TRBD2. There are 17 amino acids in the CDR3, from cysteine to phenylalanine inclusive. Only the CDR3 part of the read is kept: 51 bases, read in frame from the first base. Germline trimming amounts to 0 bases on V and 3 bases on J, with 11 as the count of junction bases outside the gene matches. The germline V gene (reference sequence) sets CDR1 to DFQATT and CDR2 to SNEGSKA.